One and the same sample provided the 9 T cell receptor beta chains below, sequenced in a study of blood T cell repertoires in COVID-19. Measured with immunoSEQ multiplex PCR; TCRdb has only the in-frame clones, and not every one. The profile shows fewer than 200,000 clones, about 80% of them singletons. Sequenced: peripheral blood. Receptors were obtained from a man between 65 and 85 years old with active or convalescent COVID-19.

In this sample, this clone turned up a few times. The chain couples TRBV6-1 to TRBJ2-7; maybe TRBD1 (5 bases). This CDR3 has 17 residues. CDR1 is MNHNS and CDR2 is SASEGT in the germline V gene. V lost 2 bases and J 0 bases, leaving 17 bases between the germline ends. The CDR3 region is CASSELRGRRSSYEQYF. The DNA for the CDR3 is TGTGCCAGCAGTGAATTAAGGGGCAGAAGAAGCTCCTACGAGCAGTACTTC.

This clone was seen only once. J is TRBJ1-2 and V is TRBV6-1, with TRBD1 matching 9 bases. V lost 3 bases and J lost 5; bases outside the gene matches: 16. The CDR3 runs to 18 residues. Looked up from germline, CDR1 is MNHNS and CDR2 is SASEGT. The CDR3 here is CASSDLLGQGSFWYGYTF. CDR3 bases: TGTGCCAGCAGTGACCTTTTGGGACAGGGTTCCTTTTGGTATGGCTACACCTTC.

This chain links TRBV18 with TRBJ2-5; D call uncertain. The CDR3 runs 14 residues. CDR1 and CDR2 from the germline V gene are KGHSH and LQKENI. V was cut by 2 bases and J by 3 bases, with 10 bases left in between. The CDR3 here is CASSPGSKKETQYF. The CDR3 DNA reads TGTGCCAGCTCACCAGGCAGTAAAAAAGAGACCCAGTACTTC.

As regards this clone: Distinct nucleotide sequences in the sample also encode this CDR3. V is TRBV4-2 and J is TRBJ2-7, with D maybe TRBD1 (7 bases). Trimming removed 4 bases from V and 4 bases from J, with 17 bases in between. The CDR3 loop spans 15 amino acids. Germline CDR1 reads LGHNA; CDR2 reads YNFKEQ. CDR3 bases: TGTGCCAGCAGCCGCGGGGACAGTACAACTTACGAGCAGTACTTC. Translating it yields CASSRGDSTTYEQYF.

The rearrangement links TRBV19 to TRBJ2-1; TRBD2 matches 8 bases. The germline gives CDR1 LNHDA, CDR2 SQIVND (reference sequence). V lost 5 bases and J lost 2; bases outside the gene matches: 8. The CDR3 consists of 16 residues. In nucleotides, the CDR3 is TGTGCCAGTAGTCCGCGAGCGGGGGCGGCCTACAATGAGCAGTTCTTC. It codes for CASSPRAGAAYNEQFF.

The chain links TRBV7-9 to TRBJ1-4; 7 nucleotides match TRBD1. The V gene's germline CDR1 is SEHNR and CDR2 FQNEAQ (reference sequence). The CDR3 is 15 amino acids. After removal of 6 bases from V and 5 bases from J, the junction contained 9 bases not matched to a gene. CDR3 sequence reads: CASSPLQGRNEKLFF. The CDR3 DNA sequence: TGTGCCAGCAGTCCGTTACAGGGGAGGAATGAAAAACTGTTTTTT. The full variable domain, completed using reference TRBV7-9 and TRBJ1-4, is DTGVSQNPRHKITKRGQNVTFRCDPISEHNRLYWYRQTLGQGPEFLTYFQNEAQLEKSRLLSDRFSAERPKGSFSTLEIQRTEQGDSAMYLCASSPLQGRNEKLFFGSGTQLSVL.

The CDR3 DNA is TGTGCCAGCAGTTCCCCGGAGGCAGGGAACACTGAAGCTTTCTTT. Amino acids: CASSSPEAGNTEAFF. The chain carries TRBV11-3 and TRBJ1-1; D unclear. Trimming pared 6 bases from V and 1 base from J, leaving 15 bases between. The CDR3 totals 15 residues. Germline-derived CDR1 and CDR2 are SGHNT and YENEEA.

The rearrangement joins TRBV5-1 to TRBJ2-3; the match to TRBD1 covers 8 bases. This CDR3 region has 16 residues. J gave up 6 bases and V 3 bases, and 12 bases lay outside the gene matches. The germline CDR1 and CDR2 sequences are SGHRS and YFSETQ. DNA for the CDR3: TGCGCCAGCAGCTACTCAGGCAGGGGGCTCTCGGATACGCAGTATTTT. Translating it yields CASSYSGRGLSDTQYF.

The chain recombines TRBV7-2 with TRBJ1-3; unclear D gene. The CDR3 has 14 amino acids. Germline CDR1 is SGHTA and CDR2 is FQGNSA. Trimming pared 5 bases from V and 0 bases from J, leaving 8 bases between. The CDR3, as DNA: TGTGCCAGCAGCCCTGAGTTCTCTGGAAACACCATATATTTT. This encodes CASSPEFSGNTIYF.